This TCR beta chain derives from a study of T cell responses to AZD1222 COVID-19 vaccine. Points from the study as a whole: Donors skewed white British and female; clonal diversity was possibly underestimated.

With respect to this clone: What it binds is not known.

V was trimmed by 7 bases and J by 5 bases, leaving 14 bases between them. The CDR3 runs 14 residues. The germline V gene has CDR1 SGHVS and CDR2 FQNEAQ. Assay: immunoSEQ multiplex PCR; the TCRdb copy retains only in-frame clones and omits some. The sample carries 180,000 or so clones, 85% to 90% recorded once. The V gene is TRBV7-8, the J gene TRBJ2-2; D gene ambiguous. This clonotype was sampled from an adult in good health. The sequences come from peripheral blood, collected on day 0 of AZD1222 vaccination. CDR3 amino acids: CASILGRVTGELFF. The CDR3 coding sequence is TGTGCCAGCATCCTAGGCCGGGTTACCGGGGAGCTGTTTTTT. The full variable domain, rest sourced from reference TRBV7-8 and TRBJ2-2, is GAGVSQSPRYKVAKRGQDVALRCDPISGHVSLFWYQQALGQGPEFLTYFQNEAQLDKSGLPSDRFFAERPEGSVSTLKIQRTQQEDSAVYLCASILGRVTGELFFGEGSRLTVL.